A single sample is the source of the 18 T cell receptor beta chains below, sequenced in a study of immune heterogeneity within non-small cell lung tumors. Genomic DNA extracted from bulk tumor tissue served as template. A total of 600 ng was used per sample. During surgery, each primary tumor gave multiple biopsies spaced as far apart as possible. Curative surgery was performed on patients who had untreated, newly diagnosed non-small cell lung cancer. Amplification of the TCR beta CDR3 was achieved through multiplex PCR with 32 V and 13 J primers. TCRdb re-derived calls from the multiplex PCR reads in MiXCR, one entry per CDR3 protein. The sample lists fewer than 2,500 distinct CDR3 sequences, around 42% seen once, with around 12% in the top ten. Material: lung tumor tissue. The receptor source for this set is a man aged 65 to 85 with non-small cell lung cancer.

This chain uses TRBV7-2 with TRBJ2-1; tentatively, D is TRBD2 (6 bases). The length of the CDR3 is 13 residues. Germline V gene data show CDR1 as SGHTA and CDR2 as FQGNSA. V lost 5 bases, J lost 4 bases, and 9 bases lay in between. CDR3 DNA sequence: TGTGCCAGCAGCACCGCGGGATACAATGAGCAGTTCTTC. It codes for CASSTAGYNEQFF.

This clonotype was seen a handful of times. This chain connects TRBV20-1 to TRBJ2-7; D remains ambiguous. The length of the CDR3 is 16 residues. The germline gives CDR1 DFQATT, CDR2 SNEGSKA (reference sequence). Trimming pared 4 bases from V and 6 bases from J, leaving 25 bases between. The CDR3 DNA reads as TGCAGTGCTATACCTCCTGGGATGGTACGGGTTACCGAGCAGTACTTC. Its protein is CSAIPPGMVRVTEQYF.

The table lists this clonotype with a few counts. The chain is built from TRBV6-1 and TRBJ1-5; no reliable D call. Germline V gene sequence: CDR1 MNHNS, CDR2 SASEGT. The CDR3 runs 14 residues. Deletions cut 6 bases from V and 1 base from J, with 10 bases between. The DNA of the CDR3 is TGTGCCAGCAGCTTACACGGGAGCAATCAGCCCCAGCATTTT. Residues: CASSLHGSNQPQHF.

In this sample, this clonotype turned up a few times. The chain uses TRBV2 and TRBJ1-6; 10 bases are shared with TRBD1. This CDR3 contains 13 residues. CDR1 is SNHLY and CDR2 is FYNNEI in the germline V gene. V shed 7 bases and J 8 bases; nucleotides not matched to a gene: 2. Here the CDR3 DNA reads TGTGCCAGCAATGGACAGGGGGATTCACCCCTCCACTTT. Protein sequence: CASNGQGDSPLHF.

This clonotype has more than one count but fewer than ten. The chain has TRBV5-7 and TRBJ1-2; 8 bases are shared with TRBD1. TRBV5-7 is identified as an open reading frame with a role that is uncertain. Trimming cost V 4 bases and J 7 bases; bases outside gene matches: 12. This CDR3 has 15 residues. CDR3 sequence (DNA): TGTGCCAGCAGCCCGGTTGGGCAGGGGGCGAGTGGCTACACCTTC. This codes for CASSPVGQGASGYTF.

This rearrangement joins TRBV2 to TRBJ2-1, with 7 bases identical to TRBD1. Looked up from germline, CDR1 is SNHLY and CDR2 is FYNNEI. V lost 6 bases to trimming and J lost 9 bases; unmatched junction nucleotides: 11. The CDR3 length is 14 residues. The CDR3 DNA sequence: TGTGCCAGCAGCCTGATCTCAGGGGGAATTGAGCAGTTCTTC. Translation gives CASSLISGGIEQFF.

This clonotype has just a few counts. The rearrangement joins TRBV7-9 to TRBJ2-3; possible D gene TRBD1, 6 bases. CDR3 length equals 13 residues. Trimming left V 4 bases short and J 4 bases short, with 9 bases between. Germline-derived CDR1 and CDR2 are SEHNR and FQNEAQ (reference sequence). For the CDR3, the DNA is TGTGCCAGCAGCTACGAGGGGGCAGATACGCAGTATTTT. Its protein is CASSYEGADTQYF.

The V and J genes are TRBV4-2 and TRBJ2-3; 8 positions agree with TRBD2. J lost 1 base, V lost 0 bases, and 0 bases had no gene match. The CDR3 loop spans 15 amino acids. Germline V gene lookup returns CDR1 LGHNA and CDR2 YNFKEQ. CDR3 bases: TGTGCCAGCAGCCAAGAACTAGCGGGCACAGATACGCAGTATTTT. This translates into CASSQELAGTDTQYF.

This sequence joins TRBV6-1 and TRBJ2-5; D unresolved. In germline, CDR1 is MNHNS, CDR2 SASEGT. The CDR3 loop spans 14 amino acids. V was trimmed by 1 base and J by 4 bases, leaving 10 bases between them. CDR3 sequence: CASSEGPLGETQYF. CDR3 DNA: TGTGCCAGCAGTGAAGGACCCTTAGGAGAGACCCAGTACTTC.

The chain carries TRBV20-1 and TRBJ2-7; tentative D call: TRBD1 (6 bases). The germline gives CDR1 DFQATT, CDR2 SNEGSKA (reference sequence). V lost 5 bases and J 2 bases, leaving 13 bases between the germline ends. The CDR3 length is 13 residues. CDR3 DNA: TGCAGTGCTCTGGACAGAAAAGCCTACGAGCAGTACTTC. Translated, it gives CSALDRKAYEQYF.

V is TRBV28 and J is TRBJ1-2; the D is unclear. CDR1 MDHEN and CDR2 SYDVKM come from the germline V gene. V was pared by 5 bases and J by 8 bases, with 12 bases between. This CDR3 has 12 amino acids. In nucleotides, the CDR3 is TGTGCCAGCAGTCCGGGCCCGGCGGGCTACACCTTC. It encodes CASSPGPAGYTF.

DNA for the CDR3: TGTGCCAGCAGATACACAGGAGAAAGCACAGATACGCAGTATTTT. Translating it yields CASRYTGESTDTQYF. This chain links TRBV6-2 or TRBV6-3 with TRBJ2-3, with D possibly being TRBD1 (5 bases). The CDR3 has 15 residues. Germline V CDR1 and CDR2: MNHEY, SVGEGT. Trimming pared 6 bases from V and 0 bases from J, leaving 13 bases between.

The CDR3 region is CASSVGPEYNEQFF. The CDR3 DNA follows: TGTGCCAGCAGTGTGGGCCCGGAGTACAATGAGCAGTTCTTC. The chain couples TRBV6-4 to TRBJ2-1; no firm D call. V was cut by 4 bases and J by 4 bases, with 11 bases left in between. Germline CDR1 is MRHNA and CDR2 is SNTAGT. CDR3 length: 14 residues.

The CDR3 coding sequence is TGTGCCAGCAGCCAAGATCTGGACAATCAGGATGGCTACACCTTC. It encodes CASSQDLDNQDGYTF. V is TRBV3-1 and J is TRBJ1-2, with D possibly matching TRBD1 (5 bases). The CDR3 is made up of 15 amino acids. V was shortened by 0 bases and J by 6 bases, with 14 bases between the two germline ends. Germline V gene lookup returns CDR1 LGHDT and CDR2 YNNKEL (reference sequence).

The chain employs TRBV2 and TRBJ1-2, with 7 bases aligning to TRBD1. CDR3 size: 16 residues. Trimming removed 4 bases from V and 8 bases from J; junction bases left unmatched: 16. Germline assignment: CDR1 SNHLY and CDR2 FYNNEI. CDR3 coding DNA: TGTGCCAGCAGTGCCAGACAGGGATGGGAGGAGTGGGGCTACACCTTC. It specifies CASSARQGWEEWGYTF.

The V and J genes are TRBV3-2 and TRBJ1-5; the D segment call TRBD1 is taken from the table without a DNA check. TRBV3-2 is a pseudogene. The CDR3 has 15 amino acids. CDR3 coding DNA: TGTGCCAGCAGCCGGCCAGGACAGTGCAATCAGCCCCAGCATTTT. Amino acid sequence: CASSRPGQCNQPQHF.

V gene TRBV6-2 or TRBV6-3 combines with J gene TRBJ1-1, with D uncertain. V was shortened by 7 bases and J by 6 bases, with 15 bases between the two germline ends. Germline CDR1 MNHEY, CDR2 SVGEGT. This CDR3 has 13 residues. The DNA of the CDR3 is TGTGCCAGCACATCTGAAGGAGGAGCTGAAGCTTTCTTT. This gives the protein CASTSEGGAEAFF.

The V and J genes are TRBV12-3 or TRBV12-4 and TRBJ1-2; D uncertain. V was shortened by 6 bases and J by 4 bases, with 15 bases between the two germline ends. There are 14 residues in the CDR3. The DNA of the CDR3 is TGTGCCAGCAGCCAAGGACCGACCGCCTATGGCTACACCTTC. Its protein is CASSQGPTAYGYTF.